The 14 T cell receptor beta chains below come from one sample, sequenced in a study of CD4 T cells in relation to SARS-CoV-2 and coronaviruses. Libraries were prepared by immunoSEQ multiplex PCR; TCRdb keeps only in-frame clonotypes and omits some of them. Here the sample spans 20,000 to 25,000 clones, about 70% being singletons. For these receptors, no antigen is known. CD4+ T cells from unexposed donors were obtained before the COVID-19 pandemic (2011-2018). CD4+ T cells were isolated from the cells after around 10 days of culture. Sequenced sample: CD4+ T cells from PBMCs, cultured in vitro. The receptor source for this set is a human donor in good health.

This chain uses TRBV7-9 with TRBJ2-7; 8 nucleotides agree with TRBD2. The CDR3 runs to 15 residues. The ends lost 3 bases at V and 0 bases at J; junction bases unmatched: 4. The germline CDR1 and CDR2 sequences are SEHNR and FQNEAQ (reference sequence). CDR3 amino acids: CASSFTGGSSYEQYF. The CDR3 DNA reads as TGTGCCAGCAGCTTTACGGGGGGGAGCTCCTACGAGCAGTACTTC.

The rearrangement links TRBV7-2 to TRBJ1-3; a possible D gene is TRBD1 (5 bases). The germline V gene encodes CDR1 SGHTA and CDR2 FQGNSA. CDR3 length equals 15 residues. V was trimmed by 2 bases and J by 6 bases, leaving 14 bases between them. This CDR3 reads CASSLLKDGQNTIYF. The CDR3, as DNA: TGTGCCAGCAGCTTACTTAAGGACGGACAAAACACCATATATTTT.

In its sample, this clone was seen a few times. The chain has TRBV7-9 and TRBJ2-5, with D perhaps TRBD1 (5 bases). The CDR3 length is 13 residues. Trimming stripped 6 bases from V and 5 bases from J, with 13 bases between. CDR1 and CDR2 from the germline V gene are SEHNR and FQNEAQ (reference sequence). For the CDR3, the DNA is TGTGCCAGCAGTGGGGCGACCCGGGAGACCCAGTACTTC. It yields the protein CASSGATRETQYF.

The chain uses TRBV25-1 and TRBJ2-2; no definite D call. CDR3 length: 14 residues. The ends were cut back, 9 bases at V and 0 bases at J, with 11 bases in the middle. CDR1 and CDR2 from the germline V gene are MGHDK and SYGVNS. CDR3 protein: CARTWAANTGELFF. In nucleotides, the CDR3 is TGTGCCAGAACCTGGGCAGCGAACACCGGGGAGCTGTTTTTT.

DNA for the CDR3: TGTGCCAGCAGTACTGGGACTAGCCTGGATACGCAGTATTTT. Translating it yields CASSTGTSLDTQYF. V is TRBV6-5 and J is TRBJ2-3; 9 bases map to TRBD2. V lost 5 bases, J lost 6 bases, and 6 bases stayed unmatched. The CDR3 length is 14 residues. The germline V gene has CDR1 MNHEY and CDR2 SVGAGI.

The gene calls are TRBV6-5 and TRBJ1-6, with a possible D match to TRBD1 (6 bases). Germline V gene sequence: CDR1 MNHEY, CDR2 SVGAGI. The CDR3 length is 13 residues. V dropped 7 bases and J dropped 10 bases, with 14 bases sitting between them. As DNA, the CDR3 is TGTGCCAGCAATCTGGACAGAAGATCACCCCTCCACTTT. Its protein product is CASNLDRRSPLHF.

The chain recombines TRBV30 with TRBJ2-7; no reliable D call. Germline V gene lookup returns CDR1 GTSNPN and CDR2 SVGIG (reference sequence). Trimming cost V 0 bases and J 4 bases, with 7 bases left between them. This CDR3 has 12 amino acids. CDR3 DNA sequence: TGTGCCTGGAGTGTCACGGATTACGAGCAGTACTTC. It is translated as CAWSVTDYEQYF.

The rearrangement links TRBV28 to TRBJ2-5, with TRBD1 identical over 9 bases. The CDR3 totals 16 residues. The J segment lost 5 bases and the V segment lost 4 bases, leaving 11 bases of the junction unmatched. Germline values: CDR1 MDHEN, CDR2 SYDVKM. DNA for the CDR3: TGTGCCAGCAGTTCTATTGCCGGGACAGGGTACGAGACCCAGTACTTC. This translates into CASSSIAGTGYETQYF.

This chain links TRBV5-6 with TRBJ1-5, with D possibly TRBD1 on 5 matching bases. This CDR3 has 16 residues. CDR1 and CDR2 from the germline V gene are SGHDT and YYEEEE. Trimming took off 0 bases at V and 5 bases at J, with 15 bases between the two ends. DNA for the CDR3: TGTGCCAGCAGCTTGGGGGGACCCCGCCCGGATCAGCCCCAGCATTTT. It codes for CASSLGGPRPDQPQHF.

V usage is TRBV14 and J usage is TRBJ2-3, with no clear D. The CDR3 is made up of 12 amino acids. Looked up from germline, CDR1 is SGHDN and CDR2 is FVKESK. Trimming removed 2 bases at V and 7 bases at J, with 7 bases between. DNA of the CDR3: TGTGCCAGCAGCCAATCAATATATACGCAGTATTTT. It encodes CASSQSIYTQYF.

The chain combines TRBV7-3 with TRBJ1-1; weak D call: TRBD1 (5 bases). Trimming cost V 2 bases and J 5 bases, with 12 bases left between them. Per the germline V gene, CDR1 is SGHTA and CDR2 is FQGTGA. The CDR3 has 14 residues. CDR3 protein: CASSLRGLGTEAFF. DNA for the CDR3: TGTGCCAGCAGCTTACGGGGCTTGGGGACTGAAGCTTTCTTT.

The chain recombines TRBV6-5 with TRBJ2-5; TRBD1 matches at 8 bases. The CDR3 runs to 13 residues. After removal of 6 bases from V and 1 base from J, the junction contained 1 base not matched to a gene. The germline gives CDR1 MNHEY, CDR2 SVGAGI. The CDR3 loop reads CASRDRVQETQYF. DNA for the CDR3: TGTGCCAGCAGGGACAGGGTCCAAGAGACCCAGTACTTC.

The chain couples TRBV28 to TRBJ1-4; D possibly corresponds to TRBD1 (6 bases). This CDR3 has 14 amino acids. Germline lookup yields CDR1 MDHEN and CDR2 SYDVKM. Trimming removed 6 bases from V and 8 bases from J, with 16 bases in between. DNA for the CDR3: TGTGCCAGCAGACAGGGTGGTTGGGGCGAAAAACTGTTTTTT. This codes for CASRQGGWGEKLFF.

The V gene is TRBV5-1, the J gene TRBJ2-7; 7 bases line up with TRBD1. The ends lost 0 bases at V and 6 bases at J; junction bases unmatched: 9. Germline lookup yields CDR1 SGHRS and CDR2 YFSETQ. The CDR3 runs to 15 residues. DNA for the CDR3: TGCGCCAGCAGCTTGGCTACAGGGGCTCTAAGCGAGCAGTACTTC. Translation: CASSLATGALSEQYF.